The 9 T cell receptor beta chains listed next were all sequenced from one sample in a study of T cell responses to AZD1222 COVID-19 vaccine. The protocol was immunoSEQ multiplex PCR, while the TCRdb copy is restricted to in-frame clones and leaves out a portion. The sample shows 100,000 to 150,000 clones, 88% of them seen only once. Sequencing used peripheral blood, obtained on day 0 of AZD1222 vaccination. The receptors derive from an adult in good health.

This clone was counted a few times. The chain couples TRBV28 to TRBJ2-3, with 11 nucleotides matching TRBD2. The CDR3 is made up of 17 amino acids. Germline lookup yields CDR1 MDHEN and CDR2 SYDVKM. V shed 8 bases and J 0 bases; nucleotides not matched to a gene: 10. The CDR3 region is CASAAGLAVPSTDTQYF. CDR3 DNA: TGTGCCAGCGCGGCGGGACTAGCGGTACCTAGCACAGATACGCAGTATTTT.

V and J are TRBV11-3 and TRBJ2-1; 7 bases align to TRBD2. The length of the CDR3 is 15 residues. Looked up from germline, CDR1 is SGHNT and CDR2 is YENEEA. V was pared by 3 bases and J by 2 bases, with 4 bases of the junction left unmatched. In nucleotides, the CDR3 is TGTGCCAGCAGCTTCCCCGGGACTACCTACAATGAGCAGTTCTTC. This gives the protein CASSFPGTTYNEQFF.

This clone came up once. The chain has TRBV6-2 or TRBV6-3 and TRBJ1-5, with 8 bases aligning to TRBD1. Per the germline V gene, CDR1 is MNHEY and CDR2 is SVGEGT. The CDR3 sequence is 15 residues long. The J segment lost 6 bases and the V segment lost 0 bases, leaving 4 bases of the junction unmatched. The CDR3 DNA reads TGTGCCAGCAGTTACTCCTCAGGGGGCATTCAGCCCCAGCATTTT. Encoded protein: CASSYSSGGIQPQHF.

The V call is TRBV28, the J call TRBJ1-2; no clear D. V lost 3 bases to trimming and J lost 1 base, with 3 bases between them. This CDR3 contains 12 residues. Germline CDR1 MDHEN, CDR2 SYDVKM. CDR3 nucleotide sequence: TGTGCCAGCAGTTTCAATAACTATGGCTACACCTTC. It is translated as CASSFNNYGYTF.

The chain couples TRBV4-2 to TRBJ2-1, with TRBD1 matching over 7 bases. CDR1 is LGHNA, CDR2 YNFKEQ, per germline. This CDR3 contains 19 residues. V lost 0 bases and J lost 2; bases outside the gene matches: 13. The CDR3 bases are TGTGCCAGCAGCCAAGATGGCGACTCTGCCAGGGGGACCTACAATGAGCAGTTCTTC. Translation gives CASSQDGDSARGTYNEQFF.

This chain links TRBV5-1 with TRBJ2-1, with D possibly TRBD1 on 5 matching bases. The CDR3 is 14 amino acids. The germline gives CDR1 SGHRS, CDR2 YFSETQ. V was shortened by 3 bases and J by 8 bases, with 15 bases between the two germline ends. The CDR3 here is CASSSTDIPDEQFF. CDR3 coding DNA: TGCGCCAGCAGCTCAACGGACATTCCGGATGAGCAGTTCTTC.

This chain links TRBV27 with TRBJ1-6; 8 bases agree with TRBD1. The CDR3 has 17 amino acids. CDR1 is MNHEY, CDR2 SMNVEV, per germline (reference sequence). V dropped 5 bases and J dropped 6; count of bases not matched to a gene: 12. The CDR3 DNA reads TGTGCCAGCAGTCCCCGGACAGGGAGCTTTGGTAATTCACCCCTCCACTTT. Translated, it gives CASSPRTGSFGNSPLHF.

The chain couples TRBV7-3 to TRBJ2-1; TRBD2 aligns across 9 bases. The CDR3 runs 16 residues. The ends lost 5 bases at V and 7 bases at J; junction bases unmatched: 12. Germline CDR1 and CDR2: SGHTA and FQGTGA. In DNA form, the CDR3 reads TGTGCCAGCAGCCCGTCCTCGGCGGGGGGGCATAATGAGCAGTTCTTC. It specifies CASSPSSAGGHNEQFF.

The CDR3 coding sequence is TGTGCCAGCATTCCCGAAGCGGTAGAGGGGCTTACGCAGTATTTT. Encoded protein: CASIPEAVEGLTQYF. V gene TRBV2 combines with J gene TRBJ2-3, with D possibly being TRBD1 or TRBD2 (5 bases each). The CDR3 spans 15 residues. Germline V lookup: CDR1 SNHLY, CDR2 FYNNEI. The V gene lost 7 bases and the J gene lost 8 bases, with 22 bases spanning the gap.